This entry lists 11 T cell receptor beta chains sequenced from one sample in a study of cytomegalovirus exposure and HLA in healthy donors. Sequencing was performed with immunoSEQ multiplex PCR; in TCRdb, only in-frame clones are kept and a portion is missing. Altogether almost 200,000 clones are present, roughly 81% being singletons, with the ten largest covering 0.95% to 1.5%. Sequenced sample: PBMCs. These receptor sequences come from a woman in her twenties or thirties in good health and CMV-seronegative.

In nucleotides, the CDR3 is TGTGCCAGCAGTTACACTACCGGGACAGGGGCCTCCTTGTACTTC. It translates to CASSYTTGTGASLYF. The V call is TRBV6-5, the J call TRBJ2-7, with 10 nucleotides matching TRBD1. V lost 2 bases to trimming and J lost 12 bases; unmatched junction nucleotides: 13. The CDR3 loop spans 15 amino acids. Germline CDR1 reads MNHEY; CDR2 reads SVGAGI.

V and J are TRBV6-5 and TRBJ1-1, with TRBD1 identical over 7 bases. V trimming: 2 bases; J trimming: 0 bases; junction bases outside the gene matches: 6. Germline V gene sequence: CDR1 MNHEY, CDR2 SVGAGI. The CDR3 consists of 16 residues. The CDR3 spells CASSYLLGQMNTEAFF. DNA of the CDR3: TGTGCCAGCAGTTACCTCTTGGGACAGATGAACACTGAAGCTTTCTTT.

The gene calls are TRBV9 and TRBJ1-1; 9 positions agree with TRBD1. With 4 bases clipped from V and 6 bases from J, the junction kept 7 bases outside the gene matches. The CDR3 spans 14 residues. Per the germline V gene, CDR1 is SGDLS and CDR2 is YYNGEE. Here the CDR3 DNA reads TGTGCCAGCAGCAACATACAGGGGGCCTCTGAAGCTTTCTTT. Its translation is CASSNIQGASEAFF.

CDR3 sequence: CASSSHTVDTQYF. CDR3 nucleotides: TGTGCCAGCAGCTCCCACACAGTAGATACGCAGTATTTT. The chain recombines TRBV7-3 with TRBJ2-3; no reliable D call. Germline CDR1 SGHTA, CDR2 FQGTGA. Trimming took off 4 bases at V and 5 bases at J, with 10 bases between the two ends. The CDR3 has 13 residues.

The chain joins TRBV19 to TRBJ2-2; D may be TRBD1 (6 bases). Germline CDR1 is LNHDA and CDR2 is SQIVND (reference sequence). This CDR3 spans 17 amino acids. V was trimmed by 4 bases and J by 5 bases, leaving 20 bases between them. CDR3 sequence reads: CASSSPHETGLTGELFF. CDR3 nucleotide sequence: TGTGCCAGTAGTAGTCCCCATGAGACAGGACTTACCGGGGAGCTGTTTTTT.

V and J are TRBV5-6 and TRBJ2-5, with D unresolved. V was shortened by 0 bases and J by 5 bases, with 11 bases between the two germline ends. The CDR3 has 14 amino acids. Looked up from germline, CDR1 is SGHDT and CDR2 is YYEEEE. The CDR3 loop is CASSLGPSGETQYF. The CDR3 DNA reads as TGTGCCAGCAGCTTGGGACCATCCGGGGAGACCCAGTACTTC.

The sample holds a few counts of this clone. The chain has TRBV7-6 and TRBJ2-1; D unresolved. The germline gives CDR1 SGHVS, CDR2 FNYEAQ. Trimming took off 5 bases at V and 4 bases at J, with 6 bases between the two ends. The CDR3 spans 12 residues. The CDR3 loop is CASSAGYNEQFF. CDR3 bases: TGTGCCAGCAGCGCCGGTTACAATGAGCAGTTCTTC.

In its sample, this clone was seen a few times. V is TRBV7-9 and J is TRBJ1-6, with D uncertain. V was trimmed by 3 bases and J by 8 bases, leaving 11 bases between them. In germline, CDR1 is SEHNR, CDR2 FQNEAQ (reference sequence). The CDR3 runs to 14 residues. CDR3: CASSLTSGDSPLHF. CDR3 sequence (DNA): TGTGCCAGCAGCTTGACCTCCGGAGATTCACCCCTCCACTTT.

This rearrangement joins TRBV6-1 to TRBJ2-4; D may be TRBD1 (6 bases). Trimming pared 3 bases from V and 6 bases from J, leaving 21 bases between. The germline CDR1 and CDR2 sequences are MNHNS and SASEGT. The CDR3 extends over 17 amino acids. Here the CDR3 DNA reads TGTGCCAGCAGTGATGTCTTTGGGGGCGGCGTACGAAACATTCAGTACTTC. This sequence encodes CASSDVFGGGVRNIQYF.

The chain uses TRBV6-6 and TRBJ1-3; 11 nucleotides align to TRBD1. There are 14 residues in the CDR3. V shed 7 bases, J shed 8 bases, and the junction held 7 bases outside the gene matches. The germline V gene encodes CDR1 MNHNY and CDR2 SVGAGI (reference sequence). The CDR3 spells CASKGGQGVDTIYF. CDR3 DNA: TGTGCCAGCAAAGGGGGACAGGGGGTTGACACCATATATTTT.

The table lists this clone with a few counts. This rearrangement joins TRBV28 to TRBJ2-7; 8 nucleotides align to TRBD2. CDR1 and CDR2 from the germline V gene are MDHEN and SYDVKM. The junction had 12 bases not matched to a gene; V was cut back by 5 bases and J by 6 bases. The CDR3 runs to 15 residues. The DNA of the CDR3 is TGTGCCAGCAGTCCGGGAGGGACTAGGGATGGCGAGCAGTACTTC. This gives the protein CASSPGGTRDGEQYF.